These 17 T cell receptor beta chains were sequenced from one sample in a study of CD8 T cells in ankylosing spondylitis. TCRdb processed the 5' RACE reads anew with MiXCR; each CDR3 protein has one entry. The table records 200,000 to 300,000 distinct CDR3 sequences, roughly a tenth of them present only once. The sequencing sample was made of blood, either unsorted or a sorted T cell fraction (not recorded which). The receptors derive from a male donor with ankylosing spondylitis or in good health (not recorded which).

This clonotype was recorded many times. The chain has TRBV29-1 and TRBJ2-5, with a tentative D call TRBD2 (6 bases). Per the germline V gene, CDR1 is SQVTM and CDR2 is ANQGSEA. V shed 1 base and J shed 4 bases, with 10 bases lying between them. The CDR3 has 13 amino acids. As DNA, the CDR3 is TGCAGCGTTGAAGGGGGGGTACTAGAGACCCAGTACTTC. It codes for CSVEGGVLETQYF.

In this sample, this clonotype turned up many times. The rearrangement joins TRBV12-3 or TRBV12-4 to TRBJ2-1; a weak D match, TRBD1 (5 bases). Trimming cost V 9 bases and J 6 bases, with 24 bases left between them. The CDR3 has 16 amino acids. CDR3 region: CASSPPTVGGSNEQFF. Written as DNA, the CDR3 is TGTGCCAGTTCACCGCCGACAGTGGGTGGAAGCAATGAGCAGTTCTTC.

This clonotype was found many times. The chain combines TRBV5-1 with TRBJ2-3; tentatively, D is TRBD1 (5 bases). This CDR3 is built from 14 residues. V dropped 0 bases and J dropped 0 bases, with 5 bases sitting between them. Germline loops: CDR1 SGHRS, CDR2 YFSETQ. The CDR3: CASSLGQSTDTQYF. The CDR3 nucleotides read TGCGCCAGCAGCTTGGGACAGAGCACAGATACGCAGTATTTT.

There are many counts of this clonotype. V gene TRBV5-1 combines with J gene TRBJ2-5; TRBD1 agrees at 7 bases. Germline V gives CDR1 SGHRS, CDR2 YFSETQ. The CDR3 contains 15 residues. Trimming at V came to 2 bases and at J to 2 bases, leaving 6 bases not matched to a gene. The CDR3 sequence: CASSFPGQIQETQYF. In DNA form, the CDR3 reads TGCGCCAGCAGCTTCCCGGGACAGATTCAAGAGACCCAGTACTTC.

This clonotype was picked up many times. The DNA for the CDR3 is TGCAGTGCCTCGACAGGGAAAGAGACCCAGTACTTC. Translated: CSASTGKETQYF. The chain uses TRBV20-1 and TRBJ2-5; 7 bases line up with TRBD1. The V gene end was trimmed by 6 bases and the J gene end by 3 bases; junction bases not matched to a gene: 4. CDR1 is DFQATT and CDR2 is SNEGSKA in the germline V gene (reference sequence). This CDR3 is 12 amino acids long.

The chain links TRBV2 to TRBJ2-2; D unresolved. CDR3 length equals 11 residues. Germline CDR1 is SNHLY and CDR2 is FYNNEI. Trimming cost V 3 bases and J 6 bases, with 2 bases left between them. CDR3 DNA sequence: TGTGCCAGCAGTGAGCCCGGGGAGCTGTTTTTT. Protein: CASSEPGELFF.

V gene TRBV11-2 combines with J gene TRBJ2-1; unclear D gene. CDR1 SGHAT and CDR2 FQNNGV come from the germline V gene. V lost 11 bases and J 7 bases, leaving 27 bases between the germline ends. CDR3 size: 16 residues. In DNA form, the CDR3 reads TGTGCCGAGGCCCATCAGAGTGCCGGGCTGGGGAATGAGCAGTTCTTC. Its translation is CAEAHQSAGLGNEQFF.

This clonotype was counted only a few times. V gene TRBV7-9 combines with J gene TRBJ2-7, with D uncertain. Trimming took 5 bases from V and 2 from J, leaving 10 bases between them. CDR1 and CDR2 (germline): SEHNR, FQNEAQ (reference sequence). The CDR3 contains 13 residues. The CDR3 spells CASSPDLTYEQYF. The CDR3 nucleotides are TGTGCCAGCAGCCCAGACCTAACCTACGAGCAGTACTTC.

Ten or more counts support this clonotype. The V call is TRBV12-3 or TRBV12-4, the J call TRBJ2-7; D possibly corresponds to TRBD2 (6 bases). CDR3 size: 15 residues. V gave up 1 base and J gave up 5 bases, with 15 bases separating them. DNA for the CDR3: TGTGCCAGCAGTTTAGACTGGCGGCGGAGGGACGAGCAGTACTTC. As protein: CASSLDWRRRDEQYF.

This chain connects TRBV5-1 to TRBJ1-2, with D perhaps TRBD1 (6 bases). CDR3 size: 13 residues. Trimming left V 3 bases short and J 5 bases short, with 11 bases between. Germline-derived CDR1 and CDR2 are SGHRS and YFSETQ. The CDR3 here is CASSSGANYGYTF. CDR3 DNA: TGCGCCAGCAGCTCAGGGGCGAATTATGGCTACACCTTC.

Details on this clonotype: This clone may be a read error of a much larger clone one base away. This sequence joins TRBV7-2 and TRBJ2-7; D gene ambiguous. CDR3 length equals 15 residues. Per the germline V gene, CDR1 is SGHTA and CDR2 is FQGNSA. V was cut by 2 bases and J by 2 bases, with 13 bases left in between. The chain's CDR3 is CASSLKWYATYEQYF. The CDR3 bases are TGTGCCAGCAGCTTAAAATGGTACGCGACCTACGAGCAGTACTTC.

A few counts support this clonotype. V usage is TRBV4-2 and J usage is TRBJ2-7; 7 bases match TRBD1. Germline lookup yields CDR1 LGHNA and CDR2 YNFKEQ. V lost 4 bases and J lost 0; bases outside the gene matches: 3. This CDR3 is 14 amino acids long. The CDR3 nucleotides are TGTGCCAGCAGCCCCCGGGACAGCTCCTACGAGCAGTACTTC. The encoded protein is CASSPRDSSYEQYF.

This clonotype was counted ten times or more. The chain's CDR3 is CASGQGDTQYF. The CDR3 region has the DNA TGTGCCAGCGGCCAGGGGGATACGCAGTATTTT. The chain is built from TRBV12-3 or TRBV12-4 and TRBJ2-3; possibly TRBD1 for D (6 bases). The CDR3 consists of 11 residues. Trimming removed 8 bases at V and 6 bases at J, with 9 bases between.

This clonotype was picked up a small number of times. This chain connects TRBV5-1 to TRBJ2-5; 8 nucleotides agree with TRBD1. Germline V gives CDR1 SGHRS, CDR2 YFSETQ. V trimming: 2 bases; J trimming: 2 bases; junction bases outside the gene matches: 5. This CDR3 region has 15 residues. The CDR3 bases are TGCGCCAGCAGCTTCCAGGGACAGGATCAAGAGACCCAGTACTTC. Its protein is CASSFQGQDQETQYF.

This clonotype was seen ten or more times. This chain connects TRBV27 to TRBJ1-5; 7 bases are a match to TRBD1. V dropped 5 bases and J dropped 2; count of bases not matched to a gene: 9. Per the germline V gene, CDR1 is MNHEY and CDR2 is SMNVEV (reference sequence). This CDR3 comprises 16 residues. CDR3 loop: CASSADRTTGNQPQHF. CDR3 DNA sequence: TGTGCCAGCAGTGCGGACAGGACTACTGGCAATCAGCCCCAGCATTTT.

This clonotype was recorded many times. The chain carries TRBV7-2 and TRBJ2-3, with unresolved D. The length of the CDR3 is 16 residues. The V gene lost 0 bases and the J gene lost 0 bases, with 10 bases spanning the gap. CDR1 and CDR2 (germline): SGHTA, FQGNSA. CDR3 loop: CASSLAPGSSTDTQYF. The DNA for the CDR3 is TGTGCCAGCAGCTTAGCGCCAGGTTCTAGCACAGATACGCAGTATTTT.

CDR3 region: CASSDQGANYGYTF. CDR3 bases: TGTGCCAGCAGTGATCAGGGGGCGAACTATGGCTACACCTTC. The chain recombines TRBV6-1 with TRBJ1-2; 8 bases match TRBD1. The CDR3 covers 14 residues. The V and J ends lost 3 bases and 2 bases, in that order; junction bases with no gene match: 2. Germline CDR1 reads MNHNS; CDR2 reads SASEGT.